The clone carrying this TCR beta chain was counted a few times. Antigen unknown. The data were taken from a study of T cell repertoires in cytomegalovirus infection. On the study more broadly: Recently described HLA-C-restricted plus well-studied HLA-B-restricted CMV epitopes were used.

V lost 5 bases, J lost 2 bases, and 7 bases stayed unmatched. The CDR3 contains 15 residues. The germline V gene encodes CDR1 SGHTA and CDR2 FQGNSA. TCRdb reprocessed the reads with MiXCR, giving one entry per CDR3 protein. The profile shows 450,000 to 600,000 distinct CDR3 sequences, about 44% of them singletons. Whole-study results and caveats: Carriers of CMV and the relevant HLA type were discriminated by public TCR beta frequency.

The receptor's source is a human donor in good health (CMV status not recorded). Some clones in this sample may be carry-over from other donors' samples. Sequences were derived from cultured PBMCs, sampled from culture after CMV antigen stimulation. This chain links TRBV7-2 with TRBJ2-7, with TRBD2 identical over 9 bases. The CDR3 sequence: CASSLRTSATYEQYF. CDR3 DNA: TGTGCCAGCAGCCTCCGGACTAGCGCCACCTACGAGCAGTACTTC.